The 8 T cell receptor beta chains below were found in one sample sequenced in a study of blood T cells in healthy people across ages. Sample-barcoded 5' priming and a J-beta primer mix drove a second PCR of 7 to 11 cycles. In TCRdb, the 5' RACE reads were re-called with MiXCR into one record per CDR3 protein. The data contain roughly 900,000 distinct CDR3 sequences, around 49% of them singletons. Sequences were obtained from blood. All receptors come from a man aged 25 to 45 in good health.

This clonotype was counted a few times. The CDR3 coding sequence is TGTGTCACAGCGAGGGGACAGAATGAAAAACTGTTTTTT. Amino acid sequence: CVTARGQNEKLFF. The rearrangement links TRBV12-3 or TRBV12-4 to TRBJ1-4; 7 bases match TRBD1. This CDR3 is built from 13 residues.

The J gene is TRBJ2-1, the V gene TRBV5-1; D unclear. This CDR3 is built from 13 residues. V was shortened by 2 bases and J by 9 bases, with 12 bases between the two germline ends. The germline V gene encodes CDR1 SGHRS and CDR2 YFSETQ. The CDR3 loop is CASSFGQTAEQFF. The CDR3 DNA reads as TGCGCCAGCAGCTTCGGTCAAACAGCTGAGCAGTTCTTC. The full variable domain, completed using reference TRBV5-1 and TRBJ2-1, is KAGVTQTPRYLIKTRGQQVTLSCSPISGHRSVSWYQQTPGQGLQFLFEYFSETQRNKGNFPGRFSGRQFSNSRSEMNVSTLELGDSALYLCASSFGQTAEQFFGPGTRLTVL.

In its sample, this clonotype was seen a few times. This chain joins TRBV20-1 and TRBJ2-7; possibly TRBD1 for D (6 bases). Germline CDR1 and CDR2: DFQATT and SNEGSKA (reference sequence). The V and J ends lost 1 base and 0 bases respectively, with 13 bases between them. This CDR3 spans 15 amino acids. DNA for the CDR3: TGCAGTGCTAGAGTACCGGACAGCTTCTCCTACGAGCAGTACTTC. Translating gives CSARVPDSFSYEQYF.

V usage is TRBV10-3 and J usage is TRBJ1-6; the D gene is possibly TRBD1 (5 bases). The CDR3 extends over 14 amino acids. CDR1 and CDR2 from the germline V gene are ENHRY and SYGVKD. The V and J ends lost 7 bases and 5 bases respectively, with 12 bases between them. The CDR3 region is CAINKGQNNSPLHF. The CDR3 bases are TGTGCCATCAATAAGGGGCAAAATAATTCACCCCTCCACTTT.

The V call is TRBV7-2, the J call TRBJ1-2; D gene ambiguous. Germline lookup yields CDR1 SGHTA and CDR2 FQGNSA. The CDR3 covers 14 residues. Deletions cut 4 bases from V and 7 bases from J, with 16 bases between. The CDR3 here is CASSSDRLTRGYTF. CDR3 nucleotide sequence: TGTGCCAGCAGCTCCGACCGGCTTACGCGTGGCTACACCTTC.

V gene TRBV18 combines with J gene TRBJ2-7; 8 nucleotides align to TRBD1. Trimming at V came to 5 bases and at J to 2 bases, leaving 8 bases not matched to a gene. Looked up from germline, CDR1 is KGHSH and CDR2 is LQKENI. The CDR3 has 15 residues. The CDR3: CASSSSLTGAYEQYF. Written as DNA, the CDR3 is TGTGCCAGCTCATCCTCTCTGACAGGGGCCTACGAGCAGTACTTC.

This clonotype was recorded many times. A read error may be the cause here, since a much bigger clone is one base away. The CDR3, as DNA: TGTGCCAGCAGCGTCCTCGGGCAGGGTTACGAGCAGTACTTC. This gives the protein CASSVLGQGYEQYF. The chain couples TRBV6-5 to TRBJ2-7; possibly TRBD1 for D (5 bases). CDR3 length: 14 residues. Trimming cost V 6 bases and J 4 bases, with 16 bases left between them. In germline, CDR1 is MNHEY, CDR2 SVGAGI.

CDR3 bases: TGCAGTGCCACGGGGGGAGGGGTGGAGACCCAGTACTTC. The encoded protein is CSATGGGVETQYF. V gene TRBV20-1 combines with J gene TRBJ2-5; 7 nucleotides agree with TRBD2. The length of the CDR3 is 13 residues. Germline V lookup: CDR1 DFQATT, CDR2 SNEGSKA (reference sequence). Trimming removed 6 bases from V and 5 bases from J; junction bases left unmatched: 9.